The entry that follows covers one TCR beta chain sequence. Germline V gene data show CDR1 as DFQATT and CDR2 as SNEGSKA (reference sequence). Between the trimmed V and J ends, which lost 4 bases and 10 bases, there was a span of 23 bases. The CDR3 has 16 amino acids. CD8+ and CD4+ blood T cells underwent TCR beta sequencing. The data derive from a study of CD8 T cells in Susac syndrome. Roughly 0.45 to 1 ug RNA was reverse transcribed with random hexamers. MiXCR, run by TCRdb on the immunoSEQ multiplex PCR reads, gives a single entry per CDR3 protein. This table has some 100,000 distinct CDR3 sequences, roughly 93% appearing once.

The TCR sequence derives from a human donor with multiple sclerosis. Material for sequencing was CD4+ T cells from PBMCs. This sequence joins TRBV20-1 and TRBJ1-6, with D perhaps matching TRBD1 (6 bases). Written as DNA, the CDR3 is TGCAGTGCTAAGGGAGACCAGGGGAGCGTGCAATCACCCCTCCACTTT. This gives the protein CSAKGDQGSVQSPLHF.